This T cell receptor beta chain originates from a study of cytomegalovirus exposure and HLA in healthy donors (TCRdb year 2017). With regard to the full study: An earlier analysis of some 620 of the donors reported about 280 Gb of sequence data and around 120 million unique TCR beta sequences obtained from 150 million to 200 million T cells. An early release that covered 640 HLA-typed donors contained approximately 300 gigabases of sequencing data and tens of millions of unique TCR sequences. Among the roughly 390 genotyped donors, around 81% belonged to the genetic ancestry cluster associated with self-reported Caucasian donors. The study aimed to test whether cataloging public T cell receptors could reveal signatures of past pathogen exposure. Using immunosequencing, the study profiled T cell repertoires from 640 or so subjects and related those repertoires to cytomegalovirus serostatus. A separate validation cohort of about 110 different subjects was used in addition to the roughly 620-subject first cohort. High-throughput TCR immunosequencing, statistical association of individual TCRs with disease status, and machine learning were combined to predict cytomegalovirus infection status. A later analysis re-analyzed previously published TCR beta repertoires from 500 to 700 donors and added high-resolution HLA genotyping to study TCR occurrence patterns. Rather than drawing on any new phenotypic data, the later analysis identified candidate immune exposures from TCR beta sequences and the way those sequences occurred across donors. An earlier analysis of approximately 580 of the donors used high-throughput TCR beta sequencing to judge whether each TCR beta V gene segment behaved as functional or pseudogenic. Donor age, sex, ethnicity and CMV serostatus were collected together with the repertoire data. A later genetic analysis used genome-wide SNP genotypes for about three fifths of the 666 donors, treating that subset as a discovery cohort. Every repertoire in the discovery cohort had been generated on one and the same sequencing platform. Class I and class II HLA loci were covered by the typing at four-digit resolution. The number of typed donors differed by locus: about 620-640 for A, B, C, DRB1 and DQB1; 522 for DQA1; 606 for DPA1; and around 450 for DPB1. Because of strong linkage in the cohort, a handful of DR-DQ haplotypes were treated as single units for association and clustering. Among around 400 genotyped donors of the cohort, an average of around 220,000 unique TCR beta nucleotide sequences was sequenced per donor, of which approximately 19% were non-productive.

Concerning this clone: Its antigen remains unidentified. No base quality information exists; no much larger clone differs at one position.

The study at large found these results: A further reported finding was that TCR beta sequences accurately predicted the HLA-A and HLA-B alleles for most subjects in the first cohort. Immune exposure information for the cohort was limited to CMV serostatus. In this cohort, only TCR beta chains were sequenced, and detectable features were limited by the absence of alpha or paired-chain data. According to a later analysis, parvovirus B19, influenza, CMV and Epstein-Barr virus appeared linked to several top co-occurrence clusters. In a later genetic analysis, a missense DCLRE1C variant was associated with V-gene and J-gene trimming of TCR beta chains, and the association was replicated in an independent cohort. In an earlier analysis of a few hundred of the donors, most TCR beta V segments were observed in productive rearrangements about 90% or about 30% of the time, broadly matching IMGT annotations. In a later analysis, the rate of TCR association differed among HLA loci, with DRB1 alleles having the most associated TCRs and HLA-C alleles having the fewest. Because HLA typing was missing for some donors at each locus, association tests included only the typed subset. Presence/absence analyses assumed roughly uniform sequencing depth across donors, an assumption that may not hold. The classifier was reported to diagnose cytomegalovirus status with high specificity and sensitivity in both the original cohort and the validation cohort. A later genetic analysis reported fewer N-insertions in productive TCRs among donors in an Asian-associated ancestry cluster than the approximately 700-donor mean. A group of highly shared sequence variants was considered likely to be a technical artifact of the sequencing pipeline. A later analysis found that HLA-associated TCR beta chains were more clonally expanded and had lower generation probabilities than equally common non-associated chains. Most CMV-associated TCR beta chains appeared to be HLA-restricted in a later analysis, and the HLA associations seemed to be driven largely by CMV exposure. Strong co-occurrence of HLA alleles, especially DR and DQ, made assigning TCR associations to individual alleles difficult. In vitro tests confirmed that three of the cytomegalovirus-associated TCR beta chains recognize cytomegalovirus antigens. A later analysis associated around 16,000 TCR beta sequences with specific HLA alleles at a false discovery rate of 0.05. Correlated functional status among segregating V segments might be attributable to linkage disequilibrium, but an unknown experimental factor could not be ruled out. Some IMGT-functional V segments, including TRBV6-2 and TRBV6-3, could not be distinguished by the 87-base-pair reads and were therefore excluded. The study listed 150 to 200 TCR beta chains as associated with cytomegalovirus. The authors suggested that the approach could potentially be generalized to other disease states and immunological phenotypes. Most TCR sequences were observed very rarely across donors, whereas some public TCRs were present in many individuals. Some 16 rarely observed V segments, including chromosome 9 orphons, were excluded from the earlier analysis of just under 600 of the donors because counts were too low.

In total, over 600 healthy bone marrow donors made up the cohort. Cohort members were all nominally healthy when sampled, although unrecorded immune exposures were likely present. The donor tested CMV seropositive and was one of the 289 seropositive cohort members. A peripheral blood sample was provided by each donor, and peripheral blood mononuclear cells were used for TCR beta sequencing. The Qiagen DNeasy Blood Extraction Kit was used to extract genomic DNA from the blood cell samples. Inclusive of the bounding cysteine and phenylalanine, the CDR3 is 13 residues long. Left in the record is the CDR3 DNA by itself, 39 bases read in frame from the first base. The V end gives up 4 bases and the J end 8 bases, leaving 7 bases in the junction not matched to a gene. CDR1 and CDR2 were assigned from the germline V gene (reference sequence) as SEHNR and FQNEAQ. Library method: the immunoSEQ multiplex PCR assay. For the multiplex PCR, a mixture combining 60 forward primers for TCR Vbeta segments and 13 reverse primers for TCR Jbeta segments was used. The CDR3 region of rearranged TCR beta genes was amplified from genomic DNA with a multiplex PCR assay. Amplified TCR beta libraries were sequenced as 87-base-pair reads on the Illumina HiSeq System. The authors' analysis ran thus. A later analysis counted some 74 million unique TCR beta chains across the 550 to 800 repertoires, and approximately 11 million of these chains were shared by at least two donors. Raw reads were error-corrected and collapsed into unique sequences by a nearest-neighbor algorithm in which closely related sequences were merged to remove PCR and sequencing errors. V, D and J gene segments were assigned by aligning CDR3 sequences to IMGT reference sequences. For a sequence to be retained, a match of at least six nucleotides to both a V gene segment and a J gene segment was required. A rearrangement was called productive if the CDR3 had no stop codons and remained in frame with V and J, and every other rearrangement was called non-productive. CDR3 was defined by IMGT convention, running from the second conserved V-encoded cysteine to the conserved J-encoded phenylalanine. In an earlier analysis of roughly 580 of the donors, sequences lacking an unambiguous match to a single V gene segment were excluded. An earlier analysis of 550 to 650 of the donors classified V segments as functional when productive rearrangements were above 56.7% and as segregating when the standard deviation between donors was above 5%. To diagnose cytomegalovirus status from the catalog of TCR beta chain sequences, a statistical classification framework was built. In a later analysis, TCR nucleotide sequences were compared against IMGT/GENE-DB human TR gene sequences so that V and J genes could be assigned. In a later analysis, CDR3 sequences and most-parsimonious VDJ recombination scenarios were assigned using the TCRdist pipeline. In a later analysis, every TCR beta chain was defined by the combination of its CDR3 amino acid sequence and its V-gene family, and reads without a unique V-gene family were dropped. In a later analysis, 500 to 650 highly shared, low-generation-probability nucleotide sequences were removed to address suspected cross-contamination and a sequencing artifact. For each public chain, a later analysis derived a clonal expansion index from normalized ranks of inferred template counts within each repertoire. A later analysis computed generation probabilities with a VDJ recombination model fitted to out-of-frame rearrangements, and checked the results against IGoR. A later analysis scored TCR-TCR, TCR-HLA and TCR-CMV co-occurrence with hypergeometric tests, applying a repertoire-size bias correction to TCR pairs. False discovery rates were estimated in a later analysis by permuting HLA or CMV assignments 20 times. In a later analysis, co-occurring TCRs were grouped with DBSCAN, and TCRdist sequence similarity was added when clustering was performed within HLA-allele-positive subsets. Co-occurrence clustering excluded repertoires with fewer than 30,000 or more than 120,000 public chains, plus five with anomalous nucleotide sharing. TCRdb holds this immuneACCESS table with in-frame rearrangements only. Some clones are missing; in checked studies, unresolved V genes explain under half, and the rest has no known cause. The V and J calls and clone size are taken from that table; D and trimming were inferred from the DNA. The sample table shows about 150,000 clones, and 70% to 85% are seen once. The ten top clones hold 5% to 7.5% of the sample.

The sequence came from a woman in her 50s in good health and CMV-seropositive. The chain employs TRBV7-9 and TRBJ1-2, with 7 bases in between that match TRBD1. Specimen: PBMCs. The CDR3: CASSSTGLVGYTF. The DNA reads TGTGCCAGCAGCTCGACAGGGTTGGTAGGCTACACCTTC. When the CDR3 is completed using the reference TRBV7-9 and TRBJ1-2 genes on either side, the full variable domain is DTGVSQNPRHKITKRGQNVTFRCDPISEHNRLYWYRQTLGQGPEFLTYFQNEAQLEKSRLLSDRFSAERPKGSFSTLEIQRTEQGDSAMYLCASSSTGLVGYTFGSGTRLTVV.